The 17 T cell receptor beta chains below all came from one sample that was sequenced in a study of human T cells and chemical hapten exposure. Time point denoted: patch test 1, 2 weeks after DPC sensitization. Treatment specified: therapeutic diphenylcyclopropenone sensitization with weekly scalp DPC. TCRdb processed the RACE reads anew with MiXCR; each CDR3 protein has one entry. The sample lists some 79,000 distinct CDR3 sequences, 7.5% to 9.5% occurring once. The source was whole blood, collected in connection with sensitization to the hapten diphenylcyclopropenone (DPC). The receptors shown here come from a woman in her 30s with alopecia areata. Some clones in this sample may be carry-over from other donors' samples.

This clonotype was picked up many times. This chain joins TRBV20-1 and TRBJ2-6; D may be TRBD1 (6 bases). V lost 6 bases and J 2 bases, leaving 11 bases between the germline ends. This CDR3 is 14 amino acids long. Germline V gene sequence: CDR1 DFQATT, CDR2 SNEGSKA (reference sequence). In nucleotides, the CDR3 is TGCAGTGCAAGGACAGAAGCTGGGGCCAACGTCCTGACTTTC. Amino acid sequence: CSARTEAGANVLTF.

The CDR3 reads CASSQLASLGTQYF. DNA for the CDR3: TGTGCCAGCAGCCAATTAGCGTCCCTGGGGACGCAGTATTTT. The chain has TRBV14 and TRBJ2-3; maybe TRBD2 (5 bases). Germline CDR1 and CDR2: SGHDN and FVKESK. The CDR3 runs to 14 residues. Trimming took off 2 bases at V and 9 bases at J, with 15 bases between the two ends.

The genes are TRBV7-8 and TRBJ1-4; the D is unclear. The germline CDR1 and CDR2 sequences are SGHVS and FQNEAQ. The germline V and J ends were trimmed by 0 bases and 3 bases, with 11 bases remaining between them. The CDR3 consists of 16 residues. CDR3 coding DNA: TGTGCCAGCAGCTTAGCGGGGTTGGCAGCTAATGAAAAACTGTTTTTT. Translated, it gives CASSLAGLAANEKLFF.

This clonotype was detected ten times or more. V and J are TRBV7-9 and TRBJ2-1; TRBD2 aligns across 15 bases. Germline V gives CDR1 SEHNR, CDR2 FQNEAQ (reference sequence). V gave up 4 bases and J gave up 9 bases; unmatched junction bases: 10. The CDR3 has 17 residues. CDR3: CASSSPRTSGGAGEQFF. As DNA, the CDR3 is TGTGCCAGCAGCTCCCCCCGGACTAGCGGGGGGGCCGGTGAGCAGTTCTTC.

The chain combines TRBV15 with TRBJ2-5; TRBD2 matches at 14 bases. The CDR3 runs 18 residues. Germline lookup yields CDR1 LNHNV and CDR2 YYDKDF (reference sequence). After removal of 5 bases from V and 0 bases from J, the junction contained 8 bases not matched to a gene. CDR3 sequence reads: CATSPGTSGGPYQETQYF. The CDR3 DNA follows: TGTGCCACCAGCCCCGGGACTAGCGGGGGACCGTACCAAGAGACCCAGTACTTC.

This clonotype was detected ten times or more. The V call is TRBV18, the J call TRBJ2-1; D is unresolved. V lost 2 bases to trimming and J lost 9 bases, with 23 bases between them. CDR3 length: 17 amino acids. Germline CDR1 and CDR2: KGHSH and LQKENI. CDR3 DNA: TGTGCCAGCTCACCAAGGGCTATTGTGATACAATCGGGTGAGCAGTTCTTC. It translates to CASSPRAIVIQSGEQFF.

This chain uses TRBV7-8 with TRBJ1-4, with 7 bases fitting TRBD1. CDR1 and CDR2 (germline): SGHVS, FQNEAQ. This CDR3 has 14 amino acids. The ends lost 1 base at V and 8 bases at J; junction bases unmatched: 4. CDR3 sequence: CASSLGQGEEKLFF. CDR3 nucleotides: TGTGCCAGCAGCTTAGGACAGGGTGAAGAAAAACTGTTTTTT.

CDR3 in DNA: TGTGCCATCAGTGAGTCCGACTCTGGGGCCAACGTCCTGACTTTC. Its translation: CAISESDSGANVLTF. V is TRBV10-3 and J is TRBJ2-6; D gene unclear. V shed 0 bases and J shed 0 bases, with 3 bases lying between them. The CDR3 loop spans 15 amino acids. Germline V lookup: CDR1 ENHRY, CDR2 SYGVKD.

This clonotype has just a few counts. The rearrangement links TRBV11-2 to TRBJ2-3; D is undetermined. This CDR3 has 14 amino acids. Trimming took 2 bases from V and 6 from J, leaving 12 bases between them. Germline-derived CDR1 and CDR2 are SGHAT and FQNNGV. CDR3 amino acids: CASSLMNLADTQYF. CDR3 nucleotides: TGTGCCAGCAGCTTAATGAACTTGGCGGATACGCAGTATTTT.

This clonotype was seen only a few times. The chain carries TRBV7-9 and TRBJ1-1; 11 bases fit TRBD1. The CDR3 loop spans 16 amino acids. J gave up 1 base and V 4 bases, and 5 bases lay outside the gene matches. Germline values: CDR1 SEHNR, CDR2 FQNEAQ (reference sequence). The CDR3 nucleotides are TGTGCCAGCAGCTCGAGAGGACAGGGGGCGAACACTGAAGCTTTCTTT. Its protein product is CASSSRGQGANTEAFF.

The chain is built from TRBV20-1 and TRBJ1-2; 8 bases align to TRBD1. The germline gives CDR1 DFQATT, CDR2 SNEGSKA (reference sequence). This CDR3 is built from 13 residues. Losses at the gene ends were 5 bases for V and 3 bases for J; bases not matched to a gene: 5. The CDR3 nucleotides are TGCAGTGCTTCGGGACAGGATGACTATGGCTACACCTTC. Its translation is CSASGQDDYGYTF.

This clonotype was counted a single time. CDR3 sequence reads: CAWSVTGNEAFF. CDR3 bases: TGTGCCTGGAGTGTAACAGGGAATGAAGCTTTCTTT. This rearrangement joins TRBV30 to TRBJ1-1; D may be TRBD1 (6 bases). The CDR3 sequence is 12 residues long. Germline V gene lookup returns CDR1 GTSNPN and CDR2 SVGIG (reference sequence). Trimming left V 0 bases short and J 7 bases short, with 9 bases between.

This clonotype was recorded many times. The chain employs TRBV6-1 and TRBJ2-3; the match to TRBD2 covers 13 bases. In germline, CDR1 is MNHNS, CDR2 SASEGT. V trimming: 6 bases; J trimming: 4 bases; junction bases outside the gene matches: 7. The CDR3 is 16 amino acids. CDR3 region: CASSWTSGGSADTQYF. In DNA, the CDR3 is TGTGCCAGCAGCTGGACTAGCGGGGGATCTGCAGATACGCAGTATTTT.

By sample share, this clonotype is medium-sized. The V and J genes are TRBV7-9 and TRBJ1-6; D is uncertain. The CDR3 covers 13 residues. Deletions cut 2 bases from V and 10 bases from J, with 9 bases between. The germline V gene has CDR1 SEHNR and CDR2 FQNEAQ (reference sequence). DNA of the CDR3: TGTGCCAGCAGCTTATGGGTAGAGTCACCCCTCCACTTT. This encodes CASSLWVESPLHF.

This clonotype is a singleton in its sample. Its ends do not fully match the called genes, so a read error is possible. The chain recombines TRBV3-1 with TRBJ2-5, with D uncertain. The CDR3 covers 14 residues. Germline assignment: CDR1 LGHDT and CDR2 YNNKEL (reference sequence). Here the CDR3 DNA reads TGTGCCAACAGCTTACGCGGAGCGCAAGAGACCCAGTACTTC. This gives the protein CANSLRGAQETQYF.

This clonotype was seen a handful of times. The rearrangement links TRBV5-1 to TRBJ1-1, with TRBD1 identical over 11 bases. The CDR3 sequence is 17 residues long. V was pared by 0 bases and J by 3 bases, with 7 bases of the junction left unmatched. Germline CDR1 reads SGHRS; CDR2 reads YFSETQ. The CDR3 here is CASSLAGQGAGDTEAFF. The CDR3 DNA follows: TGCGCCAGCAGCTTGGCCGGACAGGGGGCAGGGGACACTGAAGCTTTCTTT.

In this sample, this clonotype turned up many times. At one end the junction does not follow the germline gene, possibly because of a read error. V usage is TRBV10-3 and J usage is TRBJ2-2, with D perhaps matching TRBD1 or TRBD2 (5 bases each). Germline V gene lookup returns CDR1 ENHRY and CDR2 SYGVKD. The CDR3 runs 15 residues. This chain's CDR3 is CATSEGLRVAGELFF. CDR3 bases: TGTGCCACCAGTGAGGGGTTGAGGGTCGCCGGGGAGCTGTTTTTT.